The rows below give T cell receptor beta chains drawn from one sample of a study of shared clonotypes between healthy human individuals. Assay: immunoSEQ multiplex PCR; the TCRdb copy retains only in-frame clones and omits some. The table has roughly 480,000 clones, roughly 85% seen once. Sequences were obtained from PBMCs. These receptors were obtained from a woman in her 40s in good health. Some clones in this sample may be carry-over from other donors' samples. Each CDR3 is given with its conserved first and last residue. Each record gives: clone size, J gene, D gene, V gene, CDR3 protein, CDR3 DNA. D genes are given only for firm matches. The size of a clone is reported for some rows only, either as once, few or many, or as a class for expanded clones.

NA | TRBJ1-4 | TRBD1 | TRBV7-9 | CASSSGQGKTNEKLFF | TGTGCCAGCAGCTCCGGACAGGGGAAAACTAATGAAAAACTGTTTTTT
once | TRBJ2-3 | TRBD2 | TRBV5-4 | CASSRSGISTDTQYF | TGTGCCAGCAGCCGGAGCGGGATAAGCACAGATACGCAGTATTTT
NA | TRBJ2-3 | NA | TRBV29-1 | CSVEAQGLSTDTQYF | TGCAGCGTTGAAGCCCAGGGTCTGAGCACAGATACGCAGTATTTT
NA | TRBJ2-7 | NA | TRBV11-2 | CASSGLTGTEHPFSYEQYF | TGTGCCAGCAGCGGATTAACCGGGACGGAGCACCCCTTCTCCTACGAGCAGTACTTC
NA | TRBJ2-1 | TRBD1 | TRBV5-1 | CASSLATTRQGSYNEQFF | TGCGCCAGCAGCTTGGCAACAACAAGACAGGGGTCCTACAATGAGCAGTTCTTC
NA | TRBJ2-1 | NA | TRBV5-4 | CASSLPASSYNEQFF | TGTGCCAGCAGCTTGCCGGCGAGCTCCTACAATGAGCAGTTCTTC
NA | TRBJ2-5 | TRBD2 | TRBV5-1 | CASSLAGAETQYF | TGCGCCAGCAGCTTAGCGGGAGCCGAGACCCAGTACTTC
NA | TRBJ2-1 | TRBD2 | TRBV5-1 | CASSLVSGAYNEQFF | TGCGCCAGCAGCTTGGTCAGCGGGGCCTACAATGAGCAGTTCTTC
NA | TRBJ2-3 | NA | TRBV7-2 | CASSLGPPYTDTQYF | TGTGCCAGCAGCTTAGGCCCCCCTTACACAGATACGCAGTATTTT
NA | TRBJ2-3 | NA | TRBV4-2 | CASSPHPRDTQYF | TGTGCCAGCAGCCCCCACCCCAGAGATACGCAGTATTTT